The rows below give T cell receptor beta chains drawn from one sample of a study of T cell responses to AZD1222 COVID-19 vaccine. Assay used: immunoSEQ multiplex PCR; TCRdb lists only in-frame clones, some missing. The profile shows approximately 89,000 clones, about nine tenths of them singletons. The input for sequencing was peripheral blood, taken on day 0 of MenACWY control vaccination. The source of these receptors is an adult in good health. CDR3s include the opening cysteine and the closing phenylalanine or tryptophan. Each record gives: J gene, clone size, D gene, V gene, CDR3 DNA, CDR3 protein. D genes are given only for firm matches. The listing skips clone size in some rows; elsewhere it reads once, few, many or a size class.

TRBJ1-1,.,TRBD1,TRBV5-4,TGTGCCAGCAGCGGCCGGGACAGGGGCACTGAAGCTTTCTTT,CASSGRDRGTEAFF
TRBJ1-5,.,.,TRBV3-1/TRBV3-2,TGTGCCAGCAGCCAAAATCCAGGGCGCACGGGGCAGCCCCAGCATTTT,CASSQNPGRTGQPQHF
TRBJ2-7,few,.,TRBV5-1,TGCGCCAGCAGCACGGACCTAGTTCGCGAGCAGTACTTC,CASSTDLVREQYF
TRBJ1-2,.,.,TRBV3-1/TRBV3-2,TGTGCCAGCAGCCAAGGGTCCGGCCTCCACCGCTACACCTTC,CASSQGSGLHRYTF
TRBJ2-4,.,.,TRBV6-7,TGTGCCAGCAGCCTTTCGGACATTCAGTACTTC,CASSLSDIQYF
TRBJ2-1,.,.,TRBV7-9,TGTGCCAGCAGCCCCGGGGGTCAGGGTGAGCAGTTCTTC,CASSPGGQGEQFF
TRBJ1-1,.,.,TRBV12-3/TRBV12-4,TGTGCCAGCAGTTTGGGCTCCACTGAAGCTTTCTTT,CASSLGSTEAFF
TRBJ1-4,.,.,TRBV5-1,TGCGCCAGCAGCTCTCCAGGGACGGCAGAAAAACTGTTTTTT,CASSSPGTAEKLFF
TRBJ2-7,few,.,TRBV12-5,TGTGCTAGTGGTTTGGCAGGGTTTGGCGAGCAGTACTTC,CASGLAGFGEQYF
TRBJ2-2,.,TRBD2,TRBV5-4,TGTGCCAGCAGCCCGGGGACTAGCGGGAGATTTCCCACCGGGGAGCTGTTTTTT,CASSPGTSGRFPTGELFF
TRBJ2-3,.,TRBD2,TRBV2,TGTGCCAGCAGTGAAGGGGCCAGCGGGGATAGCACAGATACGCAGTATTTT,CASSEGASGDSTDTQYF
TRBJ1-1,.,.,TRBV6-5,TGTGCCAGCAGGCAGACGGATGAAGCTTTCTTT,CASRQTDEAFF
TRBJ1-5,.,.,TRBV27,TGTGCCAGCAGGGCGTACGGGGGGGATCAGCCCCAGCATTTT,CASRAYGGDQPQHF
TRBJ1-1,.,.,TRBV6-5,TGTGCCAGCATAGAAGACAGGAACACTGAAGCTTTCTTT,CASIEDRNTEAFF
TRBJ1-6,.,TRBD1,TRBV6-5,TGTGCCAGCAGCCCGACAGGGAATAATTCACCCCTCCACTTT,CASSPTGNNSPLHF
TRBJ2-1,.,TRBD2,TRBV6-5,TGTGCCAGCACCGGGACTAGCGGGATTGCTGAGCAGTTCTTC,CASTGTSGIAEQFF
TRBJ2-1,.,TRBD2,TRBV29-1,TGCAGCGTTGAACTAGCGGGAGGGGTCTCCTACAATGAGCAGTTCTTC,CSVELAGGVSYNEQFF
TRBJ1-3,.,.,TRBV5-1,TGCGCCAGCAGCTTGGATATCGGGGATGGAAACACCATATATTTT,CASSLDIGDGNTIYF
TRBJ2-6,once,TRBD1,TRBV27,TGTGCCAGCAGTTCCGACCCGTGGGGACAGGGCTCCTCTGGGGCCAACGTCCTGACTTTC,CASSSDPWGQGSSGANVLTF
TRBJ2-3,.,.,TRBV30,TGTGCCTGGAACACGGGGCTCACAGATACGCAGTATTTT,CAWNTGLTDTQYF
TRBJ1-6,.,TRBD1,TRBV30,TGTGCCTGGCGACAGGGGGTAGGCTCCTATAATTCACCCCTCCACTTT,CAWRQGVGSYNSPLHF
TRBJ2-7,.,TRBD2,TRBV5-4,TGTGCCAGCAGCTTGGGACTAGCGGGTGGGAGCTCCTACGAGCAGTACTTC,CASSLGLAGGSSYEQYF
TRBJ2-2,.,TRBD2,TRBV4-1,TGCGCCAGCAGCCAACTAGCGGCGAACACCGGGGAGCTGTTTTTT,CASSQLAANTGELFF
TRBJ1-1,.,.,TRBV5-6,TGTGCCAGCAGCTTTAGACAGCCCGGGAACACTGAAGCTTTCTTT,CASSFRQPGNTEAFF
TRBJ1-2,.,.,TRBV28,TGTGCCAGCAGCCTGACAGGTTCCCCTAACTATGGCTACACCTTC,CASSLTGSPNYGYTF
TRBJ2-1,.,TRBD2,TRBV11-2,TGTGCCAGCAGCCCTCTGACTAGCGGGAACTACAATGAGCAGTTCTTC,CASSPLTSGNYNEQFF
TRBJ1-6,.,.,TRBV30,TGTGCCTGGAGTCCCTACCAGGGAGGCTCACCCCTCCACTTT,CAWSPYQGGSPLHF
TRBJ1-1,once,.,TRBV20-1,TGCAGTGCTAGTAGGGGGATGAACACTGAAGCTTTCTTT,CSASRGMNTEAFF
TRBJ1-2,.,.,TRBV7-2,TGTGCCAGCAGCTCCGGGGGGACACAGAGTATTTATGGCTACACCTTC,CASSSGGTQSIYGYTF
TRBJ1-6,.,.,TRBV6-5,TGTGCCACGGGGCGGCAGGGCCAGAATTCACCCCTCCACTTT,CATGRQGQNSPLHF
TRBJ1-1,.,.,TRBV27,TGTGCCAGCATAAAAGAGGGTGAAGCTTTCTTT,CASIKEGEAFF
TRBJ2-1,.,.,TRBV5-1,TGCGCCAGCAGCCGGGCGGAAAGGGATGAGCAGTTCTTC,CASSRAERDEQFF
TRBJ2-7,once,.,TRBV7-2,TGTGCCAGCAGCTCTCCTTTTACCGGCCACGAAGGATCCTACGAGCAGTACTTC,CASSSPFTGHEGSYEQYF
TRBJ2-7,.,.,TRBV6-2/TRBV6-3,TGTGCCAGCAGCCCCATACAGGGTTACGAGCAGTACTTC,CASSPIQGYEQYF
TRBJ1-5,.,.,TRBV7-2,TGTGCCAGCAGCTTATTCGCGGGCCAGCCCCAGCATTTT,CASSLFAGQPQHF
TRBJ2-1,.,.,TRBV20-1,TGCAGTGCTCGTCCGGGACATGAGCAGTTCTTC,CSARPGHEQFF
TRBJ1-1,.,.,TRBV11-2,TGTGCCAGCAGCCCCGTCTATTTTGGCACCCAGGGAGGAGCTTTCTTT,CASSPVYFGTQGGAFF
TRBJ2-3,.,TRBD1,TRBV29-1,TGCAGCGCCGGGGACAGGAGCCCAGATACGCAGTATTTT,CSAGDRSPDTQYF
TRBJ1-4,once,.,TRBV5-1,TGCGCCAGCAGCTTGACAGGGCAGACCAATGAAAAACTGTTTTTT,CASSLTGQTNEKLFF
TRBJ1-2,.,.,TRBV28,TGTGCCAGCAGTCCCCGATTTAACTATGGCTACACCTTC,CASSPRFNYGYTF
TRBJ1-5,.,TRBD1,TRBV9,TGTGCCAGCAGTCCACAGGGGGTTAATCAGCCCCAGCATTTT,CASSPQGVNQPQHF
TRBJ1-2,.,.,TRBV29-1,TGCAGCGTTGCCTTAGGAGGGGCGGGAGGCTACACCTTC,CSVALGGAGGYTF
TRBJ2-7,.,.,TRBV6-5,TGTGCCAGCAGTACTGCGGGGGAGCAGTACTTC,CASSTAGEQYF